The sequence of this TCR beta chain was determined in a study of CD8 T cells in ankylosing spondylitis. Findings and caveats of the study: Clones linked to the disease showed a CD8+ phenotype. They occurred at relatively low frequencies in peripheral blood. A number of the motif variants had already been described in reactive arthritis synovial fluid and blood.

A quantitative 5'-RACE method, one with molecular barcodes, was used to make TCR beta libraries. TCRdb recomputed calls from the 5' RACE reads with MiXCR, one row per CDR3 protein. Here the sample spans 240,000 or so distinct CDR3 sequences, approximately 9% being singletons. This CDR3 has 15 residues. V lost 0 bases to trimming and J lost 6 bases, with 12 bases between them. The V gene's germline CDR1 is SGHKS and CDR2 YYEKEE (reference sequence). This clonotype was found many times. Antigen unknown. V usage is TRBV5-5 and J usage is TRBJ2-2; tentatively, D is TRBD1 (5 bases). The TCR originated in a male donor with ankylosing spondylitis or in good health (not recorded which). Sequenced material: blood, either unsorted or a sorted T cell fraction (not recorded which). As DNA, the CDR3 is TGTGCCAGCAGCTTGGAGGGGTCACAGTCCGGGGAGCTGTTTTTT. Its protein product is CASSLEGSQSGELFF.